This T cell receptor beta chain emerged from a study of blood T cell repertoires in COVID-19. Clones were read by immunoSEQ multiplex PCR, and TCRdb kept only the in-frame ones, dropping some. This sample carries 150,000 to 200,000 clones, about 85% of them seen once, and the ten largest clones take 20% to 25%. Across 20 to 25 US areas, participants ranged in age from roughly 18 to 95 years. The junction had 10 bases not matched to a gene; V was cut back by 5 bases and J by 4 bases. The CDR3 extends over 15 amino acids. The germline V gene has CDR1 SGHTA and CDR2 FQGNSA. The chain employs TRBV7-2 and TRBJ1-2; 7 positions match TRBD1. The sequenced sample was PBMCs or T cells enriched from blood (not recorded which). This receptor was obtained from a woman between 40 and 55 years old in a cohort exposed to, infected with or recovered from COVID-19 (not recorded which). The CDR3 is CASSPLGQVGYGYTF. The CDR3 nucleotides read TGTGCCAGCAGCCCGCTTGGACAGGTTGGCTATGGCTACACCTTC.